The present entry profiles one T cell receptor (beta chain) with its context. Antigen: not known. Sequencing used immunoSEQ multiplex PCR; TCRdb keeps in-frame clones, though not all of them. Of tens of thousands of clones listed, 88% were seen once; the top ten hold roughly 0.29%. These data originate in a study of OX40 agonist ivuxolimab in advanced cancers. V was cut by 2 bases and J by 0 bases, with 5 bases left in between. The germline CDR1 and CDR2 sequences are LGHNT and FRNRAP. This CDR3 has 14 residues. Study-wide results and limits: Expanded clones were, on average, more numerous among CD8+ T cells than CD4+. CD4+ and CD8+ blood T cells expanded clonally by week 6 at 0.1 to 3.0 mg/kg.

The receptor was isolated from an adult with an advanced solid tumor such as melanoma, head and neck, liver or kidney cancer. This rearrangement joins TRBV12-5 to TRBJ1-3, with D unclear. The source material was CD4+ or CD8+ T cells sorted from blood, sampled in a trial of the OX40 agonist ivuxolimab. DNA for the CDR3: TGTGCTAGTGGTTTGCTGAACTCTGGAAACACCATATATTTT. Protein product: CASGLLNSGNTIYF. The whole variable domain, filled in from reference TRBV12-5 and TRBJ1-3, reads DARVTQTPRHKVTEMGQEVTMRCQPILGHNTVFWYRQTMMQGLELLAYFRNRAPLDDSGMPKDRFSAEMPDATLATLKIQPSEPRDSAVYFCASGLLNSGNTIYFGEGSWLTVV.